The clone carrying this T cell receptor beta chain was counted ten times or more. Via MiXCR, TCRdb re-called the RT-PCR reads, giving one row per CDR3 protein. The data hold 550,000 to 750,000 distinct CDR3 sequences, with around 14% observed a single time. The CDR3 length is 13 residues. V was pared by 7 bases and J by 8 bases, with 9 bases of the junction left unmatched. Germline values: CDR1 SGHTA, CDR2 FQGNSA. The sequenced sample consisted of memory CD4+ T cells from blood. The TCR was taken from a female donor in good health, serving as a healthy control. The J gene is TRBJ1-2, the V gene TRBV7-2; TRBD1 matches 8 bases. The DNA for the CDR3 is TGTGCCAGCACGTGGACGCAGGGGGCGGGCTACACCTTC. Its protein is CASTWTQGAGYTF.